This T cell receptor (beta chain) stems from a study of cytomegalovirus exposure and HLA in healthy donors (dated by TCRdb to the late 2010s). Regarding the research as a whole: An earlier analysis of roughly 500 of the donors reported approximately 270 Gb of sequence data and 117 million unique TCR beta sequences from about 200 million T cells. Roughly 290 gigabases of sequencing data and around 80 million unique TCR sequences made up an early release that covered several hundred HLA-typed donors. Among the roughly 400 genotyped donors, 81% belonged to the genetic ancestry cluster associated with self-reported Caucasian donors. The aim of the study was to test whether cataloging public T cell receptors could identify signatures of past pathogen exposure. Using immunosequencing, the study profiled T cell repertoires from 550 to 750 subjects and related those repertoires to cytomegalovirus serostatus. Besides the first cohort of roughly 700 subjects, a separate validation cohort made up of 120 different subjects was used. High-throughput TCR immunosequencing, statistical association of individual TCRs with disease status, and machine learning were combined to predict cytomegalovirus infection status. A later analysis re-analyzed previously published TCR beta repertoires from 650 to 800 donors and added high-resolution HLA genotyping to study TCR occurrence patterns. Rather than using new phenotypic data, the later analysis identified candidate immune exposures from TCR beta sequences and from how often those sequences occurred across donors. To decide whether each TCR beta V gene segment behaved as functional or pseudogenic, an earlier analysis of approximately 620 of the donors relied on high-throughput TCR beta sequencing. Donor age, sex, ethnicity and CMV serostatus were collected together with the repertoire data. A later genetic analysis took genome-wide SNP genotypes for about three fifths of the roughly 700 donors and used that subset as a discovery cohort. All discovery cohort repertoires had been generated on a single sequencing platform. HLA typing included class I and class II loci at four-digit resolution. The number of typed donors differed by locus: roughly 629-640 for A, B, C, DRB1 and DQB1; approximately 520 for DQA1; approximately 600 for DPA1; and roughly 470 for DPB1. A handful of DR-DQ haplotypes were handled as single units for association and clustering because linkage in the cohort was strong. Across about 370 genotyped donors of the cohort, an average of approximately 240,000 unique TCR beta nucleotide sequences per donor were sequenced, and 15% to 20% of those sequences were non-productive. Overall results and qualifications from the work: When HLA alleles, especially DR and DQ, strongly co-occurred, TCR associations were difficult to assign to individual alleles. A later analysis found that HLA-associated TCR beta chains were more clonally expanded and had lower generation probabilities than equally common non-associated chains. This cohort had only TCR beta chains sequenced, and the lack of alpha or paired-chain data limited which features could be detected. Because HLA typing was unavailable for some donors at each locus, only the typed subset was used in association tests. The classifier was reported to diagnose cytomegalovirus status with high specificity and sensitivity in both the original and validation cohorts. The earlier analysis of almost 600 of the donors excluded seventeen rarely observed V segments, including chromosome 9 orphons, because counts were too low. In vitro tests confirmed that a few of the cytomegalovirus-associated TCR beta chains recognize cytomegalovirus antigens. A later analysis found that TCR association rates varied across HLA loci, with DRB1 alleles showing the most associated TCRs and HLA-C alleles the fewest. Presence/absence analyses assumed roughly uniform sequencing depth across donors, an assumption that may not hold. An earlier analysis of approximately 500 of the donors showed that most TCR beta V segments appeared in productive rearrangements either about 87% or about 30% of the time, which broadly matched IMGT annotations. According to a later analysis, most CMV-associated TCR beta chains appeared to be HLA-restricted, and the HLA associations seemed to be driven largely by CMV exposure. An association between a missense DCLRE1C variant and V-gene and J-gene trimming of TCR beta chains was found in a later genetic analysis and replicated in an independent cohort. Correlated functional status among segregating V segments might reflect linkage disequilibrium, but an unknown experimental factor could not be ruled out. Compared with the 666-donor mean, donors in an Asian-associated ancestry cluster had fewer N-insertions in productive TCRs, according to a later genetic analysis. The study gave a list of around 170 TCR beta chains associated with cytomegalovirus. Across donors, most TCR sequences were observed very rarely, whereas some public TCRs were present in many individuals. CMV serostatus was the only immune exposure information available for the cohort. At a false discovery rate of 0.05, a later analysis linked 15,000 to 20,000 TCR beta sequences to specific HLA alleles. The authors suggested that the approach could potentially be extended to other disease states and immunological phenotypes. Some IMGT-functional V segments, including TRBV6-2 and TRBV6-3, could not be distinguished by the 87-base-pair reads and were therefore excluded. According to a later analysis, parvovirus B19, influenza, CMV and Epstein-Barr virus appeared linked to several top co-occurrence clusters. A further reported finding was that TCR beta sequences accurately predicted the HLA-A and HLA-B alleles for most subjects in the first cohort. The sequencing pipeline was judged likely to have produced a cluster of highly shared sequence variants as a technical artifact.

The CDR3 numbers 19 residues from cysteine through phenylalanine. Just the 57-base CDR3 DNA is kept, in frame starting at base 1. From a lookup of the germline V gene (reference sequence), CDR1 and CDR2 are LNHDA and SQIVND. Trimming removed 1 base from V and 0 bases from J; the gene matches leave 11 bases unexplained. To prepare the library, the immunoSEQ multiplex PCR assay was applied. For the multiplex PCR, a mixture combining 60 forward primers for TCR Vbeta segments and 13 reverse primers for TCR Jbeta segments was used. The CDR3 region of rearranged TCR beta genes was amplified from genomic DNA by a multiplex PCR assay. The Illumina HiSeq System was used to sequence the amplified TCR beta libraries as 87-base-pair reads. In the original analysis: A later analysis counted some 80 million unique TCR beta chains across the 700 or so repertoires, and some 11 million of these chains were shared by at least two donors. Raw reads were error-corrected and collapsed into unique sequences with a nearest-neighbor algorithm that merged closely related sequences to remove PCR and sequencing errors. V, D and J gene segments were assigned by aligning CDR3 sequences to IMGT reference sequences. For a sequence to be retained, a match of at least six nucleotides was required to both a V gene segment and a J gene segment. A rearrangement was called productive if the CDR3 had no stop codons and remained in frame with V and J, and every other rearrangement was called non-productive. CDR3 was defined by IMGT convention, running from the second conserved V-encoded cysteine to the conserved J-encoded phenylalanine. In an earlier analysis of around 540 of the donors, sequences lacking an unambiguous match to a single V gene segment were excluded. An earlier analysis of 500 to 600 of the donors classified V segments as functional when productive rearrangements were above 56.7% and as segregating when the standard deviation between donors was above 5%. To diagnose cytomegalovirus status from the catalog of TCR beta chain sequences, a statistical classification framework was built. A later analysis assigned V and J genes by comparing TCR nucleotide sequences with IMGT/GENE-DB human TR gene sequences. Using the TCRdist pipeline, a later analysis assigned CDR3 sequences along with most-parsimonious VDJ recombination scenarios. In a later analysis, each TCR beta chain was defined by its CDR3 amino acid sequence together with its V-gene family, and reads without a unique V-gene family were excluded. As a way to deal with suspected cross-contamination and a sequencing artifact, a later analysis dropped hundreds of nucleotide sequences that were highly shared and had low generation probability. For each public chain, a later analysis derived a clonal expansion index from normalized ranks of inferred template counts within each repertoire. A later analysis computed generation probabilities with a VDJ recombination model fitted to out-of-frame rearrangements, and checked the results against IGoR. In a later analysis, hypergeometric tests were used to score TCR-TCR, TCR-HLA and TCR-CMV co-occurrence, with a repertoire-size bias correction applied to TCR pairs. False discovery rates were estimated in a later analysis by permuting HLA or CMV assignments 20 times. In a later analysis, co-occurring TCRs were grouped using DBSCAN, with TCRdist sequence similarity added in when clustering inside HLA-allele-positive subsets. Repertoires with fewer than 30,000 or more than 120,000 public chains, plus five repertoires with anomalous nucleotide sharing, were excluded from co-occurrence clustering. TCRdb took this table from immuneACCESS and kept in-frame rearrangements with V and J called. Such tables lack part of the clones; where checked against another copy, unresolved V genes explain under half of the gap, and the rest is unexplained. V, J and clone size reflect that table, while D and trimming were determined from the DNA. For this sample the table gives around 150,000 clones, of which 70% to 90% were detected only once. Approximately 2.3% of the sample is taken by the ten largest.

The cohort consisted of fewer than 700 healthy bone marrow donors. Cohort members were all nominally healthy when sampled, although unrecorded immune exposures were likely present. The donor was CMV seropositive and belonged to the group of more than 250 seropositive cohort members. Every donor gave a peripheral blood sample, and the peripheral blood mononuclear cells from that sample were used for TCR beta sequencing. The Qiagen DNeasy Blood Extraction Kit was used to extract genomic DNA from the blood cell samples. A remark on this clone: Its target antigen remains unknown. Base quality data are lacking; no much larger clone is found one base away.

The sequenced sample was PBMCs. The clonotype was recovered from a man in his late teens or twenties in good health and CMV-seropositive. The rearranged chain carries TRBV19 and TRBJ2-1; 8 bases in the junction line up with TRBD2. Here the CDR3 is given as CASSIVFSGAPSSYNEQFF. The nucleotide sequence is TGTGCCAGTAGTATAGTTTTTAGCGGGGCCCCGAGCTCCTACAATGAGCAGTTCTTC. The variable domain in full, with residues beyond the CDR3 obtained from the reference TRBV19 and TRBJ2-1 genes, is DGGITQSPKYLFRKEGQNVTLSCEQNLNHDAMYWYRQDPGQGLRLIYYSQIVNDFQKGDIAEGYSVSREKKESFPLTVTSAQKNPTAFYLCASSIVFSGAPSSYNEQFFGPGTRLTVL.